Sequencing of this T cell receptor beta chain was carried out in a study of T cells in Graves' hyperthyroidism and ophthalmopathy. RNA transcripts provided the source from which TCR beta CDR3 regions were amplified. A first-round RT-PCR of the TCR CDR3 used the HTBI primer set. From the multiplex PCR reads, TCRdb called clonotypes with MiXCR, one entry per CDR3 protein. The top ten clones hold around 7.7% of a sample with about 540,000 distinct CDR3 sequences, under 60% of them seen once. V lost 8 bases, J lost 7 bases, and 12 bases stayed unmatched. Germline lookup yields CDR1 SQVTM and CDR2 ANQGSEA. The CDR3 length is 13 residues. Calling Graves' hyperthyroidism stable meant ophthalmopathy did not progress within 18 months. The patients, who ranged from 18 to 65 in age, presented with newly diagnosed hyperthyroidism lasting under 2 months. Clinical symptoms, serum thyroxine, TRAb, thyroid ultrasound and orbital computed tomography informed diagnoses.

The rearrangement uses TRBV29-1 and TRBJ2-7; TRBD1 agrees at 9 bases. This sequence was found in a woman aged 18-30 years with Graves' hyperthyroidism. The sequencing input was peripheral blood or thyroid tissue (not recorded which). CDR3 sequence: CSQIRDREREQYF. CDR3 in DNA: TGCAGCCAAATTCGGGACAGGGAGAGGGAGCAGTACTTC.